Below, 21 T cell receptor beta chains from the same sample are listed, as sequenced in a study of human T cells and chemical hapten exposure. From the RACE reads, TCRdb called clonotypes with MiXCR, one entry per CDR3 protein. The table has over 100,000 distinct CDR3 sequences, 8.5% to 9.5% seen once; the top ten hold 1.5% to 2%. Time point in this sample: healthy volunteer bleed at 2 weeks. Total RNA extraction was carried out from unfractionated whole blood. Material: whole blood. The source is a male donor in good health. Some clones in this sample may be carry-over from other donors' samples.

This clonotype was seen repeatedly, ten times or more. The CDR3 sequence: CASSYRQGGETQYF. DNA of the CDR3: TGTGCCAGCAGTTACCGACAGGGTGGAGAGACCCAGTACTTC. J is TRBJ2-5 and V is TRBV6-5; 7 positions match TRBD1. The CDR3 covers 14 residues. Germline V gene sequence: CDR1 MNHEY, CDR2 SVGAGI. The J segment lost 4 bases and the V segment lost 2 bases, leaving 4 bases of the junction unmatched.

This chain links TRBV29-1 with TRBJ2-3; no reliable D call. V was pared by 7 bases and J by 4 bases, with 18 bases between. This CDR3 has 14 residues. Germline loops: CDR1 SQVTM, CDR2 ANQGSEA. The CDR3: CSAEAGSGADTQYF. The CDR3 region has the DNA TGCAGCGCCGAGGCCGGAAGTGGCGCAGATACGCAGTATTTT.

V and J are TRBV2 and TRBJ2-1; 7 bases agree with TRBD1. Germline V gene sequence: CDR1 SNHLY, CDR2 FYNNEI. The CDR3 is 11 amino acids. Unmatched junction bases numbered 5, after V lost 10 bases and J lost 8 bases. The CDR3 here is CAIDRADEQFF. In DNA form, the CDR3 reads TGTGCCATAGACAGGGCAGATGAGCAGTTCTTC.

The rearrangement links TRBV19 to TRBJ2-1; 7 bases fit TRBD1. Looked up from germline, CDR1 is LNHDA and CDR2 is SQIVND (reference sequence). J gave up 4 bases and V 5 bases, and 5 bases lay outside the gene matches. The CDR3 is made up of 14 amino acids. The CDR3 bases are TGTGCCAGTAGTCCGGGGACAGTTTACAATGAGCAGTTCTTC. Translated, it gives CASSPGTVYNEQFF.

This clonotype came up a few times. The rearrangement uses TRBV6-1 and TRBJ2-7, with a weak D call TRBD2 (5 bases). CDR1 is MNHNS and CDR2 is SASEGT in the germline V gene. The germline V and J ends were trimmed by 0 bases and 2 bases, with 14 bases remaining between them. The CDR3 consists of 16 residues. CDR3 region: CASSEAEAGLPYEQYF. The CDR3 DNA reads TGTGCCAGCAGTGAAGCGGAGGCGGGCCTCCCCTACGAGCAGTACTTC.

There are a few counts of this clonotype. The genes are TRBV7-8 and TRBJ2-3; D gene ambiguous. The germline CDR1 and CDR2 sequences are SGHVS and FQNEAQ. Trimming took 0 bases from V and 4 from J, leaving 8 bases between them. The CDR3 spans 14 residues. The CDR3 loop reads CASSLARWADTQYF. The CDR3 DNA sequence: TGTGCCAGCAGCTTAGCTCGGTGGGCAGATACGCAGTATTTT.

This clonotype came up many times. The rearrangement joins TRBV20-1 to TRBJ2-7; the D gene is possibly TRBD2 (6 bases). The V gene lost 0 bases and the J gene lost 0 bases, with 15 bases spanning the gap. Per the germline V gene, CDR1 is DFQATT and CDR2 is SNEGSKA (reference sequence). The CDR3 contains 16 residues. Here the CDR3 DNA reads TGCAGTGCTAGAGATAGGGGCGGGATGAACTCCTACGAGCAGTACTTC. The encoded protein is CSARDRGGMNSYEQYF.

In its sample, this clonotype was seen a few times. The chain uses TRBV7-9 and TRBJ2-7; 8 nucleotides agree with TRBD1. Germline trimming cut 1 base from V and 5 bases from J; bases unmatched to any gene: 10. CDR1 SEHNR and CDR2 FQNEAQ come from the germline V gene (reference sequence). This CDR3 spans 16 amino acids. CDR3 nucleotide sequence: TGTGCCAGCAGCTTAGGGAAGGCAGGGGGCCGCGACGAGCAGTACTTC. This gives the protein CASSLGKAGGRDEQYF.

A few counts support this clonotype. The chain's CDR3 is CASSPPTVETQYF. The CDR3 coding sequence is TGTGCCAGCTCACCACCGACAGTAGAGACCCAGTACTTC. This chain uses TRBV18 with TRBJ2-5; D is possibly TRBD1 (5 bases). CDR1 is KGHSH and CDR2 is LQKENI in the germline V gene. Between the trimmed V and J ends, which lost 0 bases and 4 bases, there was a span of 6 bases. This CDR3 contains 13 residues.

This clonotype turned up a few times. The rearrangement joins TRBV29-1 to TRBJ2-1; possible D gene TRBD2, 5 bases. The V gene lost 5 bases and the J gene lost 6 bases, with 11 bases spanning the gap. The germline CDR1 and CDR2 sequences are SQVTM and ANQGSEA. This CDR3 comprises 12 residues. The CDR3 loop reads CSVWVRGNEQFF. CDR3 nucleotides: TGCAGCGTTTGGGTCCGGGGCAATGAGCAGTTCTTC.

The DNA of the CDR3 is TGTGCCAGCACCCCTAGTCCCGAAGAGACCCAGTACTTC. Translated: CASTPSPEETQYF. V gene TRBV7-2 combines with J gene TRBJ2-5; D not certain. The CDR3 sequence is 13 residues long. The germline V and J ends were trimmed by 7 bases and 3 bases, with 12 bases remaining between them. CDR1 SGHTA and CDR2 FQGNSA come from the germline V gene.

This clonotype was observed a handful of times. The rearrangement links TRBV27 to TRBJ1-5; tentatively, D is TRBD1 (6 bases). Trimming left V 5 bases short and J 3 bases short, with 11 bases between. The CDR3 sequence is 14 residues long. Germline assignment: CDR1 MNHEY and CDR2 SMNVEV (reference sequence). CDR3 nucleotide sequence: TGTGCCAGCAGTCCGACAGGAGCCAATCAGCCCCAGCATTTT. It is translated as CASSPTGANQPQHF.

This clonotype has only a few counts. The chain links TRBV20-1 to TRBJ1-5, with D unresolved. CDR1 is DFQATT and CDR2 is SNEGSKA in the germline V gene (reference sequence). The CDR3 consists of 15 residues. Trimming shortened V by 3 bases and J by 0 bases, and 12 bases separated the two germline ends. The CDR3 region has the DNA TGCAGTGCTAGGGTTGGGGAGTTTAGCAATCAGCCCCAGCATTTT. This sequence encodes CSARVGEFSNQPQHF.

Note on this clonotype: Its ends do not fully match the called genes, so a read error is possible. The J gene is TRBJ2-2, the V gene TRBV4-2, with 8 positions matching TRBD2. Germline CDR1 and CDR2: LGHNA and YNFKEQ. This CDR3 comprises 16 residues. CDR3 sequence (DNA): TGTGTCAGCAGCCCTGGGACGGGGGGGATCACCGGGGAGCTGTTTTTT. Its protein product is CVSSPGTGGITGELFF.

This clonotype appeared many times. The germline gene is not matched at one end of the junction; a read error may be the cause. This rearrangement joins TRBV5-1 to TRBJ2-7, with no clear D. There are 12 residues in the CDR3. Germline CDR1 SGHRS, CDR2 YFSETQ. The CDR3 nucleotides read TGTGCCAGCTCGTCGAGCTCCTACGAGCAGTACTTC. This sequence encodes CASSSSSYEQYF.

This clonotype appeared a few times. V gene TRBV7-8 combines with J gene TRBJ1-1; 9 bases are a match to TRBD1. Losses at the gene ends were 5 bases for V and 7 bases for J; bases not matched to a gene: 11. Germline V gene lookup returns CDR1 SGHVS and CDR2 FQNEAQ. This CDR3 has 15 amino acids. The CDR3 DNA follows: TGTGCCAGCAGCCCTAGGACAGGGGCGGCGGGTGAAGCTTTCTTT. This translates into CASSPRTGAAGEAFF.

The table lists this clonotype with many counts. This CDR3 is CASSPKPTDTQYF. The CDR3 coding sequence is TGTGCCAGCAGCCCGAAGCCCACAGATACGCAGTATTTT. This rearrangement joins TRBV7-9 to TRBJ2-3; D not certain. Germline CDR1 is SEHNR and CDR2 is FQNEAQ (reference sequence). V shed 5 bases and J shed 2 bases, with 8 bases lying between them. The CDR3 length is 13 residues.

Many counts were recorded for this clonotype. The V call is TRBV12-3 or TRBV12-4, the J call TRBJ1-4; 11 nucleotides agree with TRBD1. The CDR3 has 17 residues. Trimming removed 5 bases from V and 2 bases from J; junction bases left unmatched: 7. The CDR3 sequence: CASSRWTGGITNEKLFF. CDR3 DNA sequence: TGTGCCAGCAGTAGATGGACAGGGGGCATCACTAATGAAAAACTGTTTTTT.

This clonotype was observed a few times. Written as DNA, the CDR3 is TGTGCCAGCAGCTTGGGGTCAGGGAATGAGCAGTTCTTC. Its protein is CASSLGSGNEQFF. The chain is built from TRBV5-5 and TRBJ2-1, with D perhaps TRBD1 (5 bases). Germline assignment: CDR1 SGHKS and CDR2 YYEKEE (reference sequence). CDR3 length equals 13 residues. The V and J ends lost 0 bases and 7 bases respectively, with 8 bases between them. Drawing the rest from reference TRBV5-5 and TRBJ2-1, the complete variable domain is DAGVTQSPTHLIKTRGQQVTLRCSPISGHKSVSWYQQVLGQGPQFIFQYYEKEERGRGNFPDRFSARQFPNYSSELNVNALLLGDSALYLCASSLGSGNEQFFGPGTRLTVL.

This clonotype was seen once. This sequence may be a read error, since a much larger clone differs from it by one base. The conserved phenylalanine or tryptophan is not found at the CDR3 terminus, so this likely reflects a read error. The CDR3 DNA is TGTGCCAGCAGTCCTGACCACTACGAGCAGTACCTC. It yields the protein CASSPDHYEQYL. The chain links TRBV6-5 to TRBJ2-7; D is uncertain. Germline CDR1 is MNHEY and CDR2 is SVGAGI. The CDR3 sequence is 12 residues long. The V gene lost 5 bases and the J gene lost 3 bases, with 8 bases spanning the gap.

The CDR3 DNA sequence: TGTGCCAGCAGTGCCTGGACAGTCGCGAATACGCAGTATTTT. This sequence encodes CASSAWTVANTQYF. The chain has TRBV2 and TRBJ2-3, with a weak D call TRBD1 (6 bases). V was pared by 4 bases and J by 7 bases, with 15 bases between. The CDR3 is made up of 14 amino acids. The V gene's germline CDR1 is SNHLY and CDR2 FYNNEI.